Each of the 29 T cell receptor beta chains below was sequenced from the same sample in a study. MiXCR was run by TCRdb on the 5' RACE reads, yielding one entry per CDR3 protein. The top ten hold 3% of the sample, which has approximately 11,000 distinct CDR3 sequences, about 30% seen once. Cells sorted as Tregs were CD4+, CD25+ and CD127-/low. The specimen sequenced was Tregs sorted from a lymph node. These TCRs come from a female donor with breast cancer.

This clonotype has just a few counts. Here the CDR3 omits its conserved ending phenylalanine or tryptophan, so a read error is the likely source. This chain connects TRBV30 to TRBJ2-3; D ambiguous. V lost 2 bases and J lost 0, with 6 bases in between. Germline values: CDR1 GTSNPN, CDR2 SVGIG (reference sequence). The CDR3 length is 13 residues. The CDR3 here is CAWSKASTDTQYS. CDR3 nucleotides: TGTGCCTGGAGTAAAGCTAGCACAGATACGCAGTATTCT.

Judged by abundance, this clonotype is medium-sized. V is TRBV20-1 and J is TRBJ2-7; D unresolved. V was cut by 7 bases and J by 2 bases, with 9 bases left in between. CDR3 length: 11 amino acids. Germline-derived CDR1 and CDR2 are DFQATT and SNEGSKA (reference sequence). The CDR3 coding sequence is TGCAGTGTAAGCCACGCCTACGAGCAGTACTTC. Translation: CSVSHAYEQYF.

In regard to this clonotype: The CDR3 carries no conserved terminal phenylalanine or tryptophan, so it likely arises from a read error. This chain links TRBV7-2 with TRBJ1-1; 9 bases match TRBD1. Germline V CDR1 and CDR2: SGHTA, FQGNSA. CDR3 size: 15 residues. The trim removed 5 bases at V and 4 bases at J, leaving 8 bases unmatched. The CDR3 DNA is TGTGCCAGCAGCCTTCTCCGGACAGGGGCCACTGAAGCTTTCTTA. This codes for CASSLLRTGATEAFL.

V usage is TRBV20-1 and J usage is TRBJ2-5; D is uncertain. Trimming removed 5 bases from V and 3 bases from J, with 10 bases in between. CDR3 length: 12 amino acids. From germline, CDR1 is DFQATT and CDR2 SNEGSKA (reference sequence). The CDR3 DNA follows: TGCAGTGCTCAGACCGACGAAGAGACCCAGTACTTC. It is translated as CSAQTDEETQYF.

On this clonotype: Germline and junction disagree at one end, which may indicate a read error. The rearrangement links TRBV5-1 to TRBJ1-1; tentatively, D is TRBD1 (6 bases). This CDR3 contains 14 residues. Germline V gene lookup returns CDR1 SGHRS and CDR2 YFSETQ. The CDR3 DNA follows: TGCGCCGGCAGCTTGGGGCAGGGGATGAACGAAGCTTTCTTT. Amino acids: CAGSLGQGMNEAFF.

A word on this clonotype: A junction boundary mismatches the germline segment, possibly from a read error. The chain links TRBV12-3 or TRBV12-4 to TRBJ1-1; D unresolved. The CDR3 contains 16 residues. The CDR3 sequence: CAGSQLGAPGATEAFF. For the CDR3, the DNA is TGTGCCGGCAGTCAACTTGGAGCCCCGGGCGCCACTGAAGCTTTCTTT.

A remark on this clonotype: It may be a read error: a sequence one base away is much more abundant. The chain recombines TRBV29-1 with TRBJ1-2; 7 bases are a match to TRBD1. The CDR3 loop spans 15 amino acids. With V trimmed by 1 base and J by 2 bases, 7 bases remained unmatched. Germline CDR1 reads SQVTM; CDR2 reads ANQGSEA. The CDR3 bases are TGCAGCGTTGAAGCCCTGACAGGGAGGAACTATGGCTACACCTTC. It is translated as CSVEALTGRNYGYTF. Combining the CDR3 with reference TRBV29-1 and TRBJ1-2 gives the whole variable domain SAVISQKPSRDICQRGTSLTIQCQVDSQVTMMFWYRQQPGQSLTLIATANQGSEATYESGFVIDKFPISRPNLTFSTLTVSNMSPEDSSIYLCSVEALTGRNYGYTFGSGTRLTVV.

This clonotype was seen more than once but under ten times. A read error may explain this, as a much larger clone is one base away. The chain couples TRBV6-5 to TRBJ1-1; no clear D. Per germline, CDR1 MNHEY and CDR2 SVGAGI. The length of the CDR3 is 13 residues. Trimming shortened V by 9 bases and J by 3 bases, and 14 bases separated the two germline ends. The CDR3, as DNA: TGTGCCAGTCATCGGGGAGAGTACACTGAAGCTTTCTTT. Translation gives CASHRGEYTEAFF.

This clonotype was seen many times. V is TRBV7-8 and J is TRBJ2-1, with 11 positions matching TRBD2. Losses at the gene ends were 5 bases for V and 8 bases for J; bases not matched to a gene: 8. The CDR3 has 15 amino acids. The V gene's germline CDR1 is SGHVS and CDR2 FQNEAQ. CDR3 bases: TGTGCCAGCAGCAAGAATAGCGGGAGGGCCGATGAGCAGTTCTTC. Its protein product is CASSKNSGRADEQFF.

This clonotype is categorized as medium-sized. CDR3 nucleotides: TGTGCCAGCAGTTACTCGATCTTGGGACAAAACACCTACGAGCAGTACTTC. Its translation: CASSYSILGQNTYEQYF. This chain uses TRBV6-5 with TRBJ2-7; D possibly corresponds to TRBD1 (6 bases). CDR3 size: 17 residues. The V gene's germline CDR1 is MNHEY and CDR2 SVGAGI. The V end was cut by 0 bases, the J end by 2 bases, with 17 bases between.

Relative to its sample, this clonotype is medium-sized. The chain carries TRBV20-1 and TRBJ2-1; 10 positions match TRBD2. Trimming removed 6 bases from V and 5 bases from J; junction bases left unmatched: 7. CDR3 length: 14 amino acids. Germline V CDR1 and CDR2: DFQATT, SNEGSKA (reference sequence). CDR3 loop: CSAPAGGPDNEQFF. DNA for the CDR3: TGCAGTGCACCAGCGGGAGGGCCTGACAATGAGCAGTTCTTC.

This sequence joins TRBV20-1 and TRBJ1-1, with a weak D call TRBD1 (6 bases). The V and J ends lost 5 bases and 1 base respectively, with 11 bases between them. The CDR3 has 13 amino acids. Germline loops: CDR1 DFQATT, CDR2 SNEGSKA (reference sequence). The CDR3 coding sequence is TGCAGTGCTGACCGGGACACGAACACTGAAGCTTTCTTT. It encodes CSADRDTNTEAFF.

In the case of this clonotype: It may be a read error: a sequence one base away is much more abundant. The chain couples TRBV6-5 to TRBJ1-3, with D unresolved. Germline CDR1 reads MNHEY; CDR2 reads SVGAGI. This CDR3 region has 13 residues. For the CDR3, the DNA is TGTGCCAGCAGTACATTCTCTGAAAACACCATATATTTT. Translating gives CASSTFSENTIYF.

Within the sample, this clonotype is medium-sized. This chain links TRBV20-1 with TRBJ1-1; D not certain. Between the trimmed V and J ends, which lost 3 bases and 8 bases, there was a span of 10 bases. CDR1 is DFQATT and CDR2 is SNEGSKA in the germline V gene (reference sequence). The CDR3 is 11 amino acids. The CDR3 DNA is TGCAGTGCTAGCGCTAAACTGGAAGCTTTCTTT. Translating it yields CSASAKLEAFF.

This chain joins TRBV6-5 and TRBJ2-1; 14 bases map to TRBD2. The CDR3 runs to 15 residues. Germline assignment: CDR1 MNHEY and CDR2 SVGAGI. V dropped 2 bases and J dropped 8; count of bases not matched to a gene: 2. The CDR3 coding sequence is TGTGCCAGCAGTTACGAGACTAGCGGGAGGGATGAGCAGTTCTTC. Residues: CASSYETSGRDEQFF.

This clonotype has a count of ten or more. V usage is TRBV12-3 or TRBV12-4 and J usage is TRBJ1-1, with D possibly being TRBD1 (5 bases). Trimming removed 6 bases from V and 2 bases from J, with 10 bases in between. This CDR3 has 13 amino acids. The CDR3 DNA follows: TGTGCCAGCAGGAGGACACCCAACACTGAAGCTTTCTTT. Translated, it gives CASRRTPNTEAFF.

By sample share, this clonotype is medium-sized. The chain uses TRBV7-9 and TRBJ2-1; D unclear. Germline CDR1 SEHNR, CDR2 FQNEAQ (reference sequence). This CDR3 has 13 amino acids. V was trimmed by 3 bases and J by 7 bases, leaving 10 bases between them. The CDR3 is CASSFPELNEQFF. CDR3 in DNA: TGTGCCAGCAGCTTCCCGGAGCTAAATGAGCAGTTCTTC. The whole variable domain, filled in from reference TRBV7-9 and TRBJ2-1, reads DTGVSQNPRHKITKRGQNVTFRCDPISEHNRLYWYRQTLGQGPEFLTYFQNEAQLEKSRLLSDRFSAERPKGSFSTLEIQRTEQGDSAMYLCASSFPELNEQFFGPGTRLTVL.

This chain joins TRBV4-2 and TRBJ2-1; D is unclear. Trimming took 4 bases from V and 4 from J, leaving 11 bases between them. The CDR3 is 14 residues long. The germline CDR1 and CDR2 sequences are LGHNA and YNFKEQ. CDR3 region: CASSRAIRYNEQFF. As DNA, the CDR3 is TGTGCCAGCAGCCGAGCGATCCGGTACAATGAGCAGTTCTTC.

By sample share, this clonotype is medium-sized. The V and J genes are TRBV6-5 and TRBJ2-7; the match to TRBD2 covers 7 bases. The germline V gene has CDR1 MNHEY and CDR2 SVGAGI. J lost 4 bases, V lost 7 bases, and 7 bases had no gene match. The CDR3 totals 13 residues. The chain's CDR3 is CASTSSGLYEQYF. In DNA form, the CDR3 reads TGTGCCAGCACGTCTAGCGGTTTGTACGAGCAGTACTTC.

The sample holds many counts of this clonotype. The rearrangement links TRBV7-3 to TRBJ2-5; tentatively, D is TRBD1 or TRBD2 (6 bases each). The CDR3 totals 15 residues. The V end lost 3 bases, the J end lost 4 bases, and 15 bases lay between the germline ends. Per germline, CDR1 SGHTA and CDR2 FQGTGA. The CDR3 is CASSFTGAWGETQYF. For the CDR3, the DNA is TGTGCCAGCAGCTTCACGGGGGCATGGGGAGAGACCCAGTACTTC.

This clonotype was seen many times. CDR3: CASSQGTEFTMNTEAFF. The CDR3 DNA reads as TGCGCCAGCAGCCAAGGGACAGAGTTTACTATGAACACTGAAGCTTTCTTT. The genes are TRBV4-1 and TRBJ1-1; the D gene is possibly TRBD1 (6 bases). The CDR3 runs to 17 residues. V was cut by 1 base and J by 0 bases, with 15 bases left in between. Germline CDR1 MGHRA, CDR2 YSYEKL.

This chain joins TRBV5-1 and TRBJ2-7, with TRBD1 matching 8 bases. Germline values: CDR1 SGHRS, CDR2 YFSETQ. The CDR3 has 15 amino acids. J lost 1 base, V lost 0 bases, and 3 bases had no gene match. CDR3 in amino acids: CASSLGDRLSYEQYF. DNA for the CDR3: TGCGCCAGCAGCTTGGGGGACAGGCTATCCTACGAGCAGTACTTC.

Regarding this clonotype: The CDR3 does not close with the conserved phenylalanine or tryptophan, likely indicating a read error. This chain uses TRBV6-2 or TRBV6-3 with TRBJ2-1; no firm D call. The CDR3 consists of 14 residues. The V gene's germline CDR1 is MNHEY and CDR2 SVGEGT. CDR3 DNA sequence: TGCGCCAGCAGTTATCTGGATTTGGCTTTTGAGCAGTTCTCC. This gives the protein CASSYLDLAFEQFS.

Details on this clonotype: A much larger clone is a single base away; this may be a read error. The CDR3 nucleotides read TGTGCCAGCAGTGAAAGGGGCAGGGCGAACACTGAAGCCTTCTTT. It encodes CASSERGRANTEAFF. V gene TRBV2 combines with J gene TRBJ1-1; D may be TRBD1 (5 bases). The CDR3 is 15 residues long. Germline assignment: CDR1 SNHLY and CDR2 FYNNEI. Based on the CDR3 plus reference TRBV2 and TRBJ1-1, the full variable domain is EPEVTQTPSHQVTQMGQEVILRCVPISNHLYFYWYRQILGQKVEFLVSFYNNEISEKSEIFDDQFSVERPDGSNFTLKIRSTKLEDSAMYFCASSERGRANTEAFFGQGTRLTVV.

The chain combines TRBV12-3 or TRBV12-4 with TRBJ1-5, with TRBD1 identical over 7 bases. V was clipped by 4 bases and J by 9 bases; unmatched bases: 9. The CDR3 sequence is 14 residues long. The CDR3 sequence: CASSYGQVLGPQHF. The CDR3 DNA reads as TGTGCCAGCAGTTATGGACAGGTTCTTGGGCCCCAGCATTTT.

With regard to this clonotype: Possible read error: a much larger clone is one base away. The rearrangement joins TRBV7-9 to TRBJ2-7; a weak D match, TRBD1 (6 bases). The V end was cut by 3 bases, the J end by 6 bases, with 15 bases between. This CDR3 spans 14 amino acids. The germline V gene encodes CDR1 SEHNR and CDR2 FQNEAQ (reference sequence). The CDR3 DNA follows: TGTGCCAGCAGCTTGGACAGAGGGCCTTTCGAGCAGTACTTC. Translating gives CASSLDRGPFEQYF.

As to this clonotype: A much larger clone lies a single base off, so this may be a read error. V is TRBV29-1 and J is TRBJ2-1, with D tentatively TRBD2 (5 bases). The V gene lost 2 bases and the J gene lost 8 bases, with 19 bases spanning the gap. The CDR3 covers 15 residues. CDR1 is SQVTM and CDR2 is ANQGSEA in the germline V gene. The DNA of the CDR3 is TGCAGCGTTGAACTTCGGGCGCGAGGGCCCCATGAGCAGTTCTTC. As protein: CSVELRARGPHEQFF.

By frequency in the sample, this clonotype is medium-sized. The V and J genes are TRBV6-1 and TRBJ2-1, with 14 bases aligning to TRBD2. From germline, CDR1 is MNHNS and CDR2 SASEGT. The junction had 8 bases not matched to a gene; V was cut back by 1 base and J by 9 bases. CDR3 length equals 17 residues. As DNA, the CDR3 is TGTGCCAGCAGTGAAGTGTGGGGACTAGCGGGGGAGGGTGAGCAGTTCTTC. It encodes CASSEVWGLAGEGEQFF.

The genes are TRBV15 and TRBJ1-5, with 8 nucleotides matching TRBD1. CDR1 LNHNV and CDR2 YYDKDF come from the germline V gene (reference sequence). After removal of 0 bases from V and 7 bases from J, the junction contained 8 bases not matched to a gene. CDR3 length equals 16 residues. The CDR3 is CATSRDPDRAEQPQHF. The CDR3 region has the DNA TGTGCCACCAGCAGAGATCCGGACAGGGCAGAACAGCCCCAGCATTTT.